Described below is a single TCR beta chain sequence and its context. This entry comes from a study of somatic mutations in cytotoxic T cells in rheumatoid arthritis. Across the study: Patient blood (just over 29 ml EDTA) was taken immediately after diagnosis and before treatment.

V shed 3 bases, J shed 2 bases, and the junction held 4 bases outside the gene matches. The CDR3 runs 14 residues. In germline, CDR1 is SGHNT, CDR2 YYREEE (reference sequence). How the authors handled the data: Patient CD8+ clones larger than 1% rarely matched published virus-specific TCRB sequences. The protocol was immunoSEQ multiplex PCR, while the TCRdb copy is restricted to in-frame clones and leaves out a portion. V, J and clone size are taken as reported in that table, and D and trimming were inferred from the DNA itself. The sample has some 13,000 clones, around 75% seen once; the top ten hold approximately 20%.

The clonotype originates from an adult with rheumatoid arthritis. V gene TRBV5-4 combines with J gene TRBJ2-7; 8 nucleotides align to TRBD1. The material sequenced was CD8+ T cells sorted from blood. The CDR3 spells CASSYQGAPYEQYF. The DNA of the CDR3 is TGTGCCAGCAGCTATCAGGGGGCCCCCTACGAGCAGTACTTC.